This TCR beta chain was documented in a study of cytomegalovirus exposure and HLA in healthy donors. Study overall: Of about 390 genotyped donors, 81% grouped in the Caucasian-associated ancestry cluster.

PCR amplification relied on 60 Vbeta primers (plus 13 Jbeta primers). TCRdb's copy holds only in-frame clones and misses some; the assay was immunoSEQ multiplex PCR. Here the sample table reports some 150,000 clones. This TCR came from a man aged 35-49 years in good health and CMV-seronegative. Material: PBMCs.

In nucleotides, the CDR3 is TGTGCCACCGGGGGGGGGACTACGGGTGATACGCAGTATTTT. This gives the protein CATGGGTTGDTQYF. This rearrangement joins TRBV7-9 to TRBJ2-3; 8 bases map to TRBD2. The CDR3 is made up of 14 amino acids. Looked up from germline, CDR1 is SEHNR and CDR2 is FQNEAQ (reference sequence). V was pared by 10 bases and J by 6 bases, with 12 bases of the junction left unmatched.